The next 20 T cell receptor beta chains were all read from a single sample in a study of blood T cell repertoires in COVID-19. Method: immunoSEQ multiplex PCR; TCRdb's copy keeps in-frame clones and lacks some. The table includes approximately 350,000 clones, about 88% detected once. Sequences were obtained from PBMCs or T cells enriched from blood (not recorded which). The receptor set was obtained from a woman aged 25-40 years who had recovered from COVID-19.

This rearrangement joins TRBV5-1 to TRBJ2-5, with D tentatively TRBD2 (6 bases). The CDR3 is made up of 13 amino acids. Germline CDR1 is SGHRS and CDR2 is YFSETQ. Between the trimmed V and J ends, which lost 3 bases and 3 bases, there was a span of 9 bases. The CDR3 bases are TGCGCCAGCAGCTGGAGGGGAAAAGAGACCCAGTACTTC. It is translated as CASSWRGKETQYF.

This clone was counted only a few times. The J gene is TRBJ2-2, the V gene TRBV6-1, with 14 nucleotides matching TRBD2. Germline V gives CDR1 MNHNS, CDR2 SASEGT. The length of the CDR3 is 19 residues. The ends lost 1 base at V and 2 bases at J; junction bases unmatched: 6. The CDR3 DNA is TGTGCCAGCAGTGAAGATGCCGGACTAGCGGGGGGAAACACCGGGGAGCTGTTTTTT. Its translation: CASSEDAGLAGGNTGELFF.

The chain combines TRBV12-3 or TRBV12-4 with TRBJ1-2, with 7 bases aligning to TRBD1. This CDR3 comprises 13 residues. V trimming: 2 bases; J trimming: 7 bases; junction bases outside the gene matches: 4. The CDR3 DNA reads TGTGCCAGCAGTTTACAGGGGGTTAGTGGCTACACCTTC. Its protein is CASSLQGVSGYTF.

This rearrangement joins TRBV2 to TRBJ2-7, with D uncertain. CDR3 length: 13 amino acids. The germline V gene encodes CDR1 SNHLY and CDR2 FYNNEI. Trimming pared 8 bases from V and 7 bases from J, leaving 18 bases between. The CDR3 DNA reads TGTGCCAGCCTTCCTTATTCGTCCGGGGAGCAGTACTTC. Amino acids: CASLPYSSGEQYF.

This sequence joins TRBV7-2 and TRBJ2-1; 15 bases map to TRBD2. Germline V gene sequence: CDR1 SGHTA, CDR2 FQGNSA. V dropped 4 bases and J dropped 6; count of bases not matched to a gene: 7. The length of the CDR3 is 17 residues. CDR3 loop: CASSWTSGRAEGNEQFF. DNA of the CDR3: TGTGCCAGCAGCTGGACTAGCGGGAGGGCCGAGGGCAATGAGCAGTTCTTC.

V gene TRBV27 combines with J gene TRBJ2-1; 7 bases are a match to TRBD2. Trimming took 5 bases from V and 3 from J; bases not matched to a gene: 7. The CDR3 extends over 15 amino acids. Germline V gene lookup returns CDR1 MNHEY and CDR2 SMNVEV (reference sequence). Here the CDR3 reads CASSLRLALYNEQFF. The CDR3 DNA reads as TGTGCCAGCAGTCTTAGACTAGCCCTCTACAATGAGCAGTTCTTC.

The chain recombines TRBV4-1 with TRBJ1-1; D is perhaps TRBD1 (5 bases). In germline, CDR1 is MGHRA, CDR2 YSYEKL. This CDR3 contains 15 residues. Between the trimmed V and J ends, which lost 4 bases and 6 bases, there was a span of 18 bases. The CDR3: CASSPGLREDAEAFF. The CDR3 DNA follows: TGCGCCAGCAGCCCGGGGCTACGGGAGGACGCTGAAGCTTTCTTT.

To note about this clone: Distinct nucleotide sequences in the sample also encode this CDR3. The chain uses TRBV9 and TRBJ1-1; TRBD1 matches 8 bases. Germline CDR1 and CDR2: SGDLS and YYNGEE. The CDR3 extends over 14 amino acids. J lost 4 bases, V lost 2 bases, and 4 bases had no gene match. CDR3 sequence reads: CASSVGQGGTEAFF. The CDR3 nucleotides are TGTGCCAGCAGCGTCGGACAGGGTGGCACTGAAGCTTTCTTT.

This clone occurred once. The J gene is TRBJ2-2, the V gene TRBV27; maybe TRBD1 (6 bases). The CDR3 covers 14 residues. V was cut by 9 bases and J by 3 bases, with 14 bases left in between. Germline V gene lookup returns CDR1 MNHEY and CDR2 SMNVEV (reference sequence). DNA for the CDR3: TGTGCCAGTCGACGGGACACCTACACCGGGGAGCTGTTTTTT. Translation: CASRRDTYTGELFF.

V is TRBV6-5 and J is TRBJ1-2, with TRBD1 as a possible D gene (6 bases). V lost 2 bases to trimming and J lost 3 bases, with 16 bases between them. CDR3 length: 16 amino acids. The germline gives CDR1 MNHEY, CDR2 SVGAGI. CDR3 in DNA: TGTGCCAGCAGTTACGACAGGAGGTTGGTAGACTATGGCTACACCTTC. It translates to CASSYDRRLVDYGYTF.

The chain couples TRBV5-1 to TRBJ1-2; 7 positions agree with TRBD1. V dropped 7 bases and J dropped 4; count of bases not matched to a gene: 10. The CDR3 has 14 residues. CDR1 SGHRS and CDR2 YFSETQ come from the germline V gene. In DNA, the CDR3 is TGCGCCAGCGGATATCGGACAGGAGCCTATGGCTACACCTTC. Its protein product is CASGYRTGAYGYTF.

The DNA for the CDR3 is TGCGCCAGCAGCCAGACAGGGGGGGCAGATACGCAGTATTTT. Its translation: CASSQTGGADTQYF. V is TRBV5-1 and J is TRBJ2-3, with 9 bases matching TRBD1. The CDR3 runs to 14 residues. The ends lost 4 bases at V and 4 bases at J; junction bases unmatched: 4. Germline V CDR1 and CDR2: SGHRS, YFSETQ.

V gene TRBV6-4 combines with J gene TRBJ2-1; 14 nucleotides align to TRBD2. CDR3 size: 16 residues. In germline, CDR1 is MRHNA, CDR2 SNTAGT. V was clipped by 3 bases and J by 8 bases; unmatched bases: 6. CDR3 protein: CASSDRGLAGEDEQFF. As DNA, the CDR3 is TGTGCCAGCAGTGATAGGGGACTAGCGGGAGAGGATGAGCAGTTCTTC.

In its sample, this clone was seen a few times. The genes are TRBV27 and TRBJ2-7, with D possibly matching TRBD1 (5 bases). The length of the CDR3 is 14 residues. Trimming took 4 bases from V and 6 from J, leaving 16 bases between them. CDR1 and CDR2 (germline): MNHEY, SMNVEV (reference sequence). The CDR3 loop reads CASSSSQGSGEQYF. CDR3 nucleotide sequence: TGTGCCAGCAGTTCTTCCCAGGGTTCGGGCGAGCAGTACTTC.

The sample holds one count of this clone. The V call is TRBV5-1, the J call TRBJ1-3; TRBD1 matches 8 bases. This CDR3 has 17 amino acids. V lost 0 bases and J lost 3; bases outside the gene matches: 8. Germline assignment: CDR1 SGHRS and CDR2 YFSETQ. The CDR3 DNA sequence: TGCGCCAGCAGCTTGGATAAGAGGACAGGGTATGGAAACACCATATATTTT. Translated, it gives CASSLDKRTGYGNTIYF. The full variable domain, in which reference TRBV5-1 and TRBJ1-3 provide the parts outside the CDR3, is KAGVTQTPRYLIKTRGQQVTLSCSPISGHRSVSWYQQTPGQGLQFLFEYFSETQRNKGNFPGRFSGRQFSNSRSEMNVSTLELGDSALYLCASSLDKRTGYGNTIYFGEGSWLTVV.

This chain links TRBV5-1 with TRBJ1-2; D may be TRBD1 (5 bases). CDR3 length: 16 residues. CDR1 and CDR2 from the germline V gene are SGHRS and YFSETQ. V shed 1 base and J shed 0 bases, with 13 bases lying between them. The CDR3 DNA is TGCGCCAGCAGCTTGTTATCCCAGGGAACTAACTATGGCTACACCTTC. Translation gives CASSLLSQGTNYGYTF.

CDR3 sequence reads: CASSLGRSGYNEQFF. The DNA of the CDR3 is TGTGCCAGCAGTTTGGGGAGGTCCGGTTACAATGAGCAGTTCTTC. The rearrangement links TRBV27 to TRBJ2-1; a possible D gene is TRBD2 (6 bases). The CDR3 spans 15 residues. CDR1 and CDR2 (germline): MNHEY, SMNVEV (reference sequence). V shed 3 bases and J shed 4 bases, with 13 bases lying between them.

The chain has TRBV28 and TRBJ2-7, with D tentatively TRBD1 (7 bases). V lost 6 bases, J lost 5 bases, and 11 bases lay in between. The CDR3 is made up of 12 amino acids. Germline V gene lookup returns CDR1 MDHEN and CDR2 SYDVKM. The CDR3 nucleotides are TGTGCCAGCAGACAGGGGAGGAACGAGCAGTACTTC. It is translated as CASRQGRNEQYF.

This chain uses TRBV25-1 with TRBJ2-2; 8 bases align to TRBD1. This CDR3 has 14 residues. Germline CDR1 MGHDK, CDR2 SYGVNS. Trimming took 5 bases from V and 3 from J; bases not matched to a gene: 2. Written as DNA, the CDR3 is TGTGCCAGCAGTAGGGGACAGGACACCGGGGAGCTGTTTTTT. It translates to CASSRGQDTGELFF.

The CDR3 DNA is TGTGCCAGCAACCAAGGACTAGCGGGAGGCAATGAGCAGTTCTTC. This sequence encodes CASNQGLAGGNEQFF. V is TRBV6-1 and J is TRBJ2-1, with 14 nucleotides matching TRBD2. V gave up 7 bases and J gave up 6 bases; unmatched junction bases: 5. The CDR3 extends over 15 amino acids. The germline CDR1 and CDR2 sequences are MNHNS and SASEGT.